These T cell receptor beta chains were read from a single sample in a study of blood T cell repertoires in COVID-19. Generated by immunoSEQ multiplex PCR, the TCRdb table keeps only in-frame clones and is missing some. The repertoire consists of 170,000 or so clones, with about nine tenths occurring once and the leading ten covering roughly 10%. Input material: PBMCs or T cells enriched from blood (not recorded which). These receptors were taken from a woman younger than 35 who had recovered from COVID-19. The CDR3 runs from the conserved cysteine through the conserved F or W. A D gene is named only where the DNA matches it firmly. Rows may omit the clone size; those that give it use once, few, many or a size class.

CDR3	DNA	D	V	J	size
CASSLSVLSGGADEETQYF	TGCGCCAGCAGCCTTTCGGTACTTTCCGGTGGGGCCGATGAAGAGACCCAGTACTTC	.	TRBV5-1	TRBJ2-5	.
CASSEGSYGYTF	TGTGCCAGCAGCGAGGGTAGCTATGGCTACACCTTC	.	TRBV7-9	TRBJ1-2	few
CASSLAWDRPIEKLFF	TGTGCCAGCAGCTTGGCCTGGGACAGACCTATTGAAAAACTGTTTTTT	TRBD1	TRBV5-5	TRBJ1-4	.
CAWPGTDGYGYTF	TGTGCCTGGCCAGGGACAGATGGGTATGGCTACACCTTC	TRBD1	TRBV30	TRBJ1-2	.
CASTRAGDYGEQFF	TGTGCCAGCACCCGAGCGGGGGATTACGGTGAGCAGTTCTTC	TRBD2	TRBV6-6	TRBJ2-1	few
CASSLAAGGPYEQYF	TGTGCCAGCAGCTTGGCGGCGGGGGGACCCTACGAGCAGTACTTC	TRBD2	TRBV5-8	TRBJ2-7	.
CASSLVPGRVETQYF	TGTGCCAGCAGCTTAGTACCAGGCAGGGTAGAGACCCAGTACTTC	.	TRBV7-6	TRBJ2-5	once
CVVRAGNTIYF	TGTGTCGTCAGGGCGGGAAACACCATATATTTT	.	TRBV3-1/TRBV3-2	TRBJ1-3	.
CAWRVGGYVAFF	TGTGCCTGGAGGGTCGGGGGATATGTGGCTTTCTTT	.	TRBV30	TRBJ1-1	.
CASSRDRLYGYTF	TGTGCCAGCAGTCGGGACAGGCTCTATGGCTACACCTTC	TRBD1	TRBV27	TRBJ1-2	.
CASSWAGEAFF	TGTGCCAGCAGCTGGGCGGGAGAAGCTTTCTTT	.	TRBV7-2	TRBJ1-1	once
CASSLTGGSYGYTF	TGTGCCAGCAGTTTAACAGGGGGCAGCTATGGCTACACCTTC	TRBD1	TRBV27	TRBJ1-2	.
CASSYYSDRGDYEQYF	TGTGCCAGCAGTTACTACTCGGACAGGGGGGACTACGAGCAGTACTTC	TRBD1	TRBV6-5	TRBJ2-7	.
CASSVDPGTINTEAFF	TGTGCCAGCAGCGTCGACCCCGGGACTATTAACACTGAAGCTTTCTTT	.	TRBV9	TRBJ1-1	.
CASGYRNTEAFF	TGTGCCAGTGGTTACAGAAACACTGAAGCTTTCTTT	.	TRBV19	TRBJ1-1	few
CSASRSGGASDEQFF	TGCAGTGCTAGTCGGAGCGGGGGGGCTAGCGATGAGCAGTTCTTC	TRBD2	TRBV20-1	TRBJ2-1	.
CASSSQGSTEAFF	TGTGCCAGTAGTAGCCAGGGGTCCACTGAAGCTTTCTTT	.	TRBV19	TRBJ1-1	.
CASSLAGAGEKLFF	TGTGCCAGCAGCTTGGCTGGGGCTGGCGAAAAACTGTTTTTT	.	TRBV5-4	TRBJ1-4	.
CASSWDLNNEQFF	TGTGCCAGCAGCTGGGACTTAAACAATGAGCAGTTCTTC	.	TRBV27	TRBJ2-1	.
CASSLGLSRQETQYF	TGTGCCAGCAGCTTAGGTCTCTCTAGACAGGAGACCCAGTACTTC	.	TRBV7-2	TRBJ2-5	.
CASSQSTSGAETQYF	TGCGCCAGCAGCCAAAGTACTAGCGGGGCGGAGACCCAGTACTTC	TRBD2	TRBV4-1	TRBJ2-5	.
CASEDWVGRSNEQFF	TGTGCCAGCGAAGACTGGGTGGGGAGGAGCAATGAGCAGTTCTTC	.	TRBV2	TRBJ2-1	.
CASSSKREGSYEQYF	TGTGCCAGCAGCTCCAAAAGGGAGGGATCCTACGAGCAGTACTTC	TRBD2	TRBV5-4	TRBJ2-7	once
CASSDSSEKLFF	TGTGCCAGCAGTGACAGCAGCGAAAAACTGTTTTTT	.	TRBV28	TRBJ1-4	.
CASNFPGQPQHF	TGTGCCAGCAATTTCCCGGGGCAGCCCCAGCATTTT	.	TRBV2	TRBJ1-5	.
CASSSRTVTHGYTF	TGTGCCAGTAGTAGTCGGACAGTAACTCATGGCTACACCTTC	.	TRBV19	TRBJ1-2	.
CASSLGGTMNTEAFF	TGCGCCAGCAGCTTGGGAGGGACAATGAACACTGAAGCTTTCTTT	.	TRBV5-1	TRBJ1-1	.
CASSGLETQYF	TGTGCCAGCAGCGGTCTTGAGACCCAGTACTTC	.	TRBV28	TRBJ2-5	.
CASSYGQFYEQYF	TGTGCCAGCAGTTACGGACAGTTCTACGAGCAGTACTTC	.	TRBV6-2/TRBV6-3	TRBJ2-7	.
CASSQAPGAGANVLTF	TGTGCCAGCAGCCAAGCCCCAGGGGCTGGGGCCAACGTCCTGACTTTC	.	TRBV11-2	TRBJ2-6	.
CASSEARAQTQYF	TGTGCCAGCAGTGAAGCGAGGGCTCAGACCCAGTACTTC	.	TRBV2	TRBJ2-5	few
CASSQDQGRGTDTQYF	TGCGCCAGCAGCCAAGATCAGGGTAGGGGCACAGATACGCAGTATTTT	.	TRBV4-1	TRBJ2-3	.
CASSLFRPSGRSTDTQYF	TGTGCCAGCAGTTTATTTCGTCCTAGCGGGAGAAGCACAGATACGCAGTATTTT	TRBD2	TRBV28	TRBJ2-3	.
CASRKRGLDGETQYF	TGTGCCAGCAGGAAAAGGGGACTCGATGGAGAGACCCAGTACTTC	.	TRBV2	TRBJ2-5	once
CATHTNNRQGAFGNQPQHF	TGTGCCACCCACACAAATAACCGACAGGGGGCTTTTGGCAATCAGCCCCAGCATTTT	TRBD1	TRBV19	TRBJ1-5	.
CASSLLGEVHTIYF	TGTGCCAGCAGTTTATTAGGCGAGGTTCACACCATATATTTT	.	TRBV28	TRBJ1-3	.
CASSSGQGDISEQYF	TGCGCCAGCAGCTCAGGACAGGGGGATATCTCCGAGCAGTACTTC	TRBD1	TRBV5-1	TRBJ2-7	.
CASSPEPGSSYNSPLHF	TGTGCCAGCAGCCCCGAACCGGGGAGCTCCTATAATTCACCCCTCCACTTT	.	TRBV4-2	TRBJ1-6	.
CASSKSGNRGPNEKLFF	TGTGCCAGCAGCAAAAGCGGCAACAGGGGACCAAATGAAAAACTGTTTTTT	.	TRBV21-1	TRBJ1-4	many
CASNRGTEKAFF	TGTGCCAGCAACCGGGGGACCGAGAAGGCTTTCTTT	.	TRBV2	TRBJ1-1	.
CASSYLAGDTGELFF	TGTGCCAGCAGCTACCTAGCGGGAGACACCGGGGAGCTGTTTTTT	TRBD2	TRBV7-9	TRBJ2-2	.
CASSRGQGTYEQYF	TGTGCCAGTAGTAGGGGACAGGGGACCTACGAGCAGTACTTC	TRBD1	TRBV19	TRBJ2-7	.
CAISERVAEEQYF	TGTGCCATCAGTGAGAGAGTGGCGGAGGAGCAGTACTTC	.	TRBV10-3	TRBJ2-7	.
CASSLTAGGYNEQFF	TGTGCCAGCAGTCTGACCGCGGGGGGATACAATGAGCAGTTCTTC	TRBD2	TRBV6-5	TRBJ2-1	.
CASSFSGGASGETQYF	TGTGCCAGCAGTTTCAGCGGGGGGGCCTCGGGCGAGACCCAGTACTTC	TRBD2	TRBV27	TRBJ2-5	.
CASSPQGVFQPQHF	TGTGCCAGCAGCCCCCAGGGGGTATTTCAGCCCCAGCATTTT	TRBD1	TRBV7-6	TRBJ1-5	.
CASSEDGNSYEQYF	TGTGCCAGCAGTGAGGACGGGAATTCCTACGAGCAGTACTTC	.	TRBV25-1	TRBJ2-7	.
CASSQGQGIQETQYF	TGTGCCAGCAGCCAAGGTCAGGGCATCCAAGAGACCCAGTACTTC	.	TRBV3-1/TRBV3-2	TRBJ2-5	.
CASSQERGAVTGELFF	TGTGCCAGCAGCCAAGAGCGGGGGGCGGTCACCGGGGAGCTGTTTTTT	TRBD2	TRBV3-1/TRBV3-2	TRBJ2-2	.
CASSSARRGYTF	TGTGCCAGCAGTTCGGCCAGGCGTGGATACACCTTC	.	TRBV11-2	TRBJ1-2	.
CSARDPPTDTQYF	TGCAGTGCTCGTGACCCTCCCACAGATACGCAGTATTTT	.	TRBV20-1	TRBJ2-3	.
CSASQGAEKLFF	TGCAGTGCTAGTCAAGGGGCTGAAAAACTGTTTTTT	.	TRBV20-1	TRBJ1-4	.
CASRPRSTAPLHF	TGTGCCAGCAGGCCCCGCTCTACGGCACCCCTCCACTTT	.	TRBV28	TRBJ1-6	.
CASSSEVAQPQHF	TGTGCCAGCAGCTCCGAGGTTGCTCAGCCCCAGCATTTT	.	TRBV7-2	TRBJ1-5	.
CASRKTTGEPRKLFF	TGTGCCAGCAGAAAGACGACAGGGGAACCGCGAAAACTGTTTTTT	TRBD1	TRBV2	TRBJ1-4	.
CASSFKETQYF	TGCGCCAGCAGTTTTAAAGAGACCCAGTACTTC	.	TRBV10-2	TRBJ2-5	once
CASSFHGLDTGNTIYF	TGTGCCAGCAGTTTTCATGGTCTGGACACTGGAAACACCATATATTTT	.	TRBV28	TRBJ1-3	.
CASSPITDTQYF	TGTGCCAGCAGCCCTATCACAGATACGCAGTATTTT	.	TRBV7-2	TRBJ2-3	.
CASSPSGGRETQYF	TGTGCCAGCAGCCCCTCGGGGGGGCGGGAGACCCAGTACTTC	TRBD2	TRBV7-2	TRBJ2-5	.